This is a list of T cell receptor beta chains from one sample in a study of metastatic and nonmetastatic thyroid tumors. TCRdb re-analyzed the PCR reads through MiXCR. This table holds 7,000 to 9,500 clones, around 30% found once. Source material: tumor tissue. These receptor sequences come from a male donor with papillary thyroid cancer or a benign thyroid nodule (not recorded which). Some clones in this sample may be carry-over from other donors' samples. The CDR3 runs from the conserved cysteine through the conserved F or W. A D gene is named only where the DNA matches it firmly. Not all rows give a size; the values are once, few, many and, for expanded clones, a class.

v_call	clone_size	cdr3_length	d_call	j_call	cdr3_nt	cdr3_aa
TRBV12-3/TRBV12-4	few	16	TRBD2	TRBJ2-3	TGTGCCAGCGGGGGACTAGCGGGAGTCCCCCCAGATACGCAGTATTTT	CASGGLAGVPPDTQYF
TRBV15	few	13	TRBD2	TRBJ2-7	TGTGCCACCAGTATGAGCGGGACCTACGATCAGTACTTC	CATSMSGTYDQYF
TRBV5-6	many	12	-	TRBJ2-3	TGTGCCAGCAGCATGGGGCCGGATACGCAGTATTTT	CASSMGPDTQYF
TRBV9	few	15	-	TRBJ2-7	TGTGCCAGCAGCGTAGGGCCAAGACCCTCCTACGAGCAGTACTTC	CASSVGPRPSYEQYF
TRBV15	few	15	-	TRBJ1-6	TGTGCCACCAGCAGAGAAAAGGTCAGCTATTCACCCCTCCACTTT	CATSREKVSYSPLHF
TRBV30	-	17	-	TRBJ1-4	TGTGCCCGGAGTGCACCCGGGACTTACTCAACTGATGAAAAACTGTTTTTT	CARSAPGTYSTDEKLFF
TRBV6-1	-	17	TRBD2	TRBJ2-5	TGTGCCAGCAGTGTGGGACTAGCGGGGGGCCCGAGAGAGACCCAGTACTTC	CASSVGLAGGPRETQYF
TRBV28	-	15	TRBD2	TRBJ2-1	TGTGCCAGCAGGGATCTAGCGGGGGGTTACAATGAGCAGTTCTTC	CASRDLAGGYNEQFF
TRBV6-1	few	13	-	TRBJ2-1	TGTGCCAGCAGTGAAATAGGAAGGGATGAGCAGTTCTTC	CASSEIGRDEQFF
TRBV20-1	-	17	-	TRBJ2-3	TGCAGTGCTAGGGGCCCTACGACAGGGAGGGAGATCGATACGCAGTATTTT	CSARGPTTGREIDTQYF
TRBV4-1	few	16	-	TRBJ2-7	TGCGCCAGCAGCCAAGAGACGCGGCGGGCCCACTACGAGCAGTACTTC	CASSQETRRAHYEQYF
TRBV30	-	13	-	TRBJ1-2	TGTGCCTGGAGTGTAGGACATTGGGATGGCTACACCTTC	CAWSVGHWDGYTF
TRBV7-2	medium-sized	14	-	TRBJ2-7	TGTGCCAGCAGCTCCGGCGACCCCCCCTACGAGCAGTACTTC	CASSSGDPPYEQYF
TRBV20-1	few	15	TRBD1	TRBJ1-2	TGCAGTGCAACCCCGGGACAGGAAGTTATCTATGGCTACACCTTC	CSATPGQEVIYGYTF
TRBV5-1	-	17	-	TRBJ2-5	TGCGCCAGCAGCTTGGTCCAGGGCAGGGGGGAACAAGAGACCCAGTACTTC	CASSLVQGRGEQETQYF
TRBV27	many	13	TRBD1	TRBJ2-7	TGTGCCAGCAGTTTAGCAGGGGGCAGAGAGCAGTACTTC	CASSLAGGREQYF
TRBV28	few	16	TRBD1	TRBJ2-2	TGTGCCAGCAGGCCGACAGGGGGTTCGAACACCGGGGAGCTGTTTTTT	CASRPTGGSNTGELFF
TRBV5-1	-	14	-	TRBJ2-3	TGCGCCAGCACCTCCACGGGCGTCCCAGATACACAGTATTTT	CASTSTGVPDTQYF
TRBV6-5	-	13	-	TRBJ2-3	TGTGCCAGCAGTTATTCAGGCACAGATACGCAGTATTTT	CASSYSGTDTQYF
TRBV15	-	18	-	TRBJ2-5	TGTGCTACCAGCAGACCCTGGCCCAGGGTAGGAGTAGGTGAGACCCAGTACTTC	CATSRPWPRVGVGETQYF
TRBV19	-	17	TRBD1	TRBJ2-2	TGTGCCAGTAGTATGCTCTGGGACAGGGCGAACACCGGGGAGCTGTTTTTT	CASSMLWDRANTGELFF
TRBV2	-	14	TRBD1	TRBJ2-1	TGTGCCGTCATCAGGGGGATACAGAACAATGAGCAGTTCTTC	CAVIRGIQNNEQFF
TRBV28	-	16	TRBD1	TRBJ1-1	TGTGCCAGCAGTTCTATTGGACAGGGGATTAACACTGAAGCTTTCTTT	CASSSIGQGINTEAFF
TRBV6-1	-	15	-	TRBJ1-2	TGTGCCAGCAGCCCTGTGACGCACGCTAACTATGGCTACACCTTC	CASSPVTHANYGYTF
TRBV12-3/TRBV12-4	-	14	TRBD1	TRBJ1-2	TGTGCCAGCAGTAGACAGGGGGACGTCTTTGGCTACACCTTC	CASSRQGDVFGYTF
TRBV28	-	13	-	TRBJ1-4	TGTGCCAGCAGGGGGGTCTCGGCTGAAAAACTGTTTTTT	CASRGVSAEKLFF
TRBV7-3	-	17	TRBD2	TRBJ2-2	TGTGCCAGCAGCCTCCTCAGGGCGGGAGCGGGGACCGGGGAGCTGTTTTTT	CASSLLRAGAGTGELFF
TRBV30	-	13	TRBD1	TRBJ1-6	TGTGCCTGGAGCAACAGGGGTGATTCACCCCTCCACTTT	CAWSNRGDSPLHF
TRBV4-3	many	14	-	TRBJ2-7	TGCGCCAGCAGCCAAGGGGTCCAGGGCTACGAGCAGTACTTC	CASSQGVQGYEQYF
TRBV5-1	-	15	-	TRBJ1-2	TGCGCCAGCAGCTTGGATCCGGGTGGGAACTATGGCTACACCTTC	CASSLDPGGNYGYTF
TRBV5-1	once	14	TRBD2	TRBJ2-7	TGCGCCAGCAGCTTACCCGGGGGGTCCTACGAGCAGTACTTC	CASSLPGGSYEQYF
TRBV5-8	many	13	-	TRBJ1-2	TGTGCCAGCAGCTTGGAGGCAGCAACTGGCTACACCTTC	CASSLEAATGYTF
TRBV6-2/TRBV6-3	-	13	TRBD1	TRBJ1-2	TGTGCCAGCAGTTCCCGGGACAGCTATGGCTACACCTTC	CASSSRDSYGYTF
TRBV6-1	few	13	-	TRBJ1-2	TGTGCCAGCAGTCAAACAGAGCTACGGGGCTACACCTTC	CASSQTELRGYTF
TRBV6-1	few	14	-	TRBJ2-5	TGTGCCAGCTCCCCGGGGAGGGGGCGGGGGACCCAGTACTTC	CASSPGRGRGTQYF
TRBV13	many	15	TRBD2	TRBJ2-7	TGTGCCAGCAGCTTACTAGCGGGAGATCTCTACGAGCAGTACTTC	CASSLLAGDLYEQYF
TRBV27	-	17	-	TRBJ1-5	TGTGCCAGCAGTTTGACGGGGGGGAGGAATGGCAATCAGCCCCAGCATTTT	CASSLTGGRNGNQPQHF
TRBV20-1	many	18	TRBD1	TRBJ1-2	TGCAGTGCTAGAGATATAGGACAGGGGTTTGCGACTAACTATGGCTACACCTTC	CSARDIGQGFATNYGYTF
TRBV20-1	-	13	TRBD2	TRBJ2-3	TGCAGTGCCGACCGGGGAGGGGTCGATACGCAGTATTTT	CSADRGGVDTQYF
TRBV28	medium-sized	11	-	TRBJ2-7	TGTGCCAGCAAATGGTCGGACGAGCAGTACTTC	CASKWSDEQYF
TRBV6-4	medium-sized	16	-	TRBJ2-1	TGTGCCAGCAGTGAGGTCGCGGGGAGAGGAGACGATGAGCAGTTCTTC	CASSEVAGRGDDEQFF
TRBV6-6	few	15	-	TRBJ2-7	TGTGCCAGCAGTTACAGTAGCCCAGCGGGCTACGAGCAGTACTTC	CASSYSSPAGYEQYF
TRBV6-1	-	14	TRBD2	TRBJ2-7	TGTGCCAGCTGGGAGGGACTCCTCAGGTACGAGCAGTACTTC	CASWEGLLRYEQYF
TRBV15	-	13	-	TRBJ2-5	TGTGCCACCAGCAGAGGGACGGGAGAGACCCAGTACTTC	CATSRGTGETQYF
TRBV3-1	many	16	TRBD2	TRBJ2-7	TGTGCCAGCAGCCAAGATCTTGGACTAGCGGGAGACGAGCAGTACTTC	CASSQDLGLAGDEQYF
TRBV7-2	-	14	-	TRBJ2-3	TGTGCCAGCAGCCCATGGGCTAGCGCTGAGACGCAGTATTTT	CASSPWASAETQYF
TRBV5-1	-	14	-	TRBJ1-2	TGCGCCAGCAGCTTGGGTGGGGGGGCTCATGGCTACACCTTC	CASSLGGGAHGYTF
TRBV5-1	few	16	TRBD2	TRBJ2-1	TGCGCCAGCAGCTGGGGGCCAGCGGGAGGGAGAGATGAGCAGTTCTTC	CASSWGPAGGRDEQFF
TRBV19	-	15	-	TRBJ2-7	TGTGCCAGTAGTATAGACCTCACCACGGCCTACGAGCAGTACTTC	CASSIDLTTAYEQYF
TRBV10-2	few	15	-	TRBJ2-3	TGCGCCAGCAGTGAAAGGAGCCGCCCTACAGATACGCAGTATTTT	CASSERSRPTDTQYF
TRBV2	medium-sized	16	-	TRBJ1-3	TGTGCCAGCAGTGCCTGGGGGCCGATCTCTGGAAACACCATATATTTT	CASSAWGPISGNTIYF
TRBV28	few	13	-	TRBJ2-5	TGTGCCAGCTATACTTCAGGGCGGGAGACCCAGTACTTC	CASYTSGRETQYF
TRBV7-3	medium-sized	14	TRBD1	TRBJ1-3	TGTGCCAGCAGCGAACAGGGGGCTGGAAACACCATATATTTT	CASSEQGAGNTIYF